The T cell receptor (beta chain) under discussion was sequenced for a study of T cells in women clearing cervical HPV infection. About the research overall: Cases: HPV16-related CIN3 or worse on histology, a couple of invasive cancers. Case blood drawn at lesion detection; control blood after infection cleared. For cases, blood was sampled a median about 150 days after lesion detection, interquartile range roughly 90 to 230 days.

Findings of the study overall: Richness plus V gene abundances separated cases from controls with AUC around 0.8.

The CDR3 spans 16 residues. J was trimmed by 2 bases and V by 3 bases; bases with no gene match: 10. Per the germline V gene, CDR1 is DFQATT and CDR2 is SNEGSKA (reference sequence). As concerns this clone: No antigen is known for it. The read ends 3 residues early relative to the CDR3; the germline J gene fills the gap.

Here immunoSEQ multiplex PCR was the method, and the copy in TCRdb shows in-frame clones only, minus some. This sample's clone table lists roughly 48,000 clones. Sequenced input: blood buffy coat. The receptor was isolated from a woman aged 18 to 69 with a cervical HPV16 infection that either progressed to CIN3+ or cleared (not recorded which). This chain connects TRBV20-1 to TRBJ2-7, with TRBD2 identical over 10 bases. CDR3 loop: CSASYLAGALTYEQYF. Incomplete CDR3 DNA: TGCAGTGCTAGTTACCTAGCGGGGGCCCTCACCTACGAG.